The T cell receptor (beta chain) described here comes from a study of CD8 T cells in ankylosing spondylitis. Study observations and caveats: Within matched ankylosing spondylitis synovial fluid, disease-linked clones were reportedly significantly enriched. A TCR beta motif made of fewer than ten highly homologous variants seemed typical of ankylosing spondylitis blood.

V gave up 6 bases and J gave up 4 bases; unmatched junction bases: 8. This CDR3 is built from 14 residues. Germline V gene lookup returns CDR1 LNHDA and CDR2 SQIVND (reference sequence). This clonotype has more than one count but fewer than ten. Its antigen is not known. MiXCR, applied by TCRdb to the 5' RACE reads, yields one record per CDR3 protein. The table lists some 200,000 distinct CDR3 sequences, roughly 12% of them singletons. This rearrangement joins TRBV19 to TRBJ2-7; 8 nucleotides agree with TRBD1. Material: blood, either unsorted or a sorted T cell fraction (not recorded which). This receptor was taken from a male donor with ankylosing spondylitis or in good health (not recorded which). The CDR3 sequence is CASSRTGQDYEQYF. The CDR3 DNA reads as TGTGCCAGTAGCAGAACGGGACAGGATTACGAGCAGTACTTC.